This T cell receptor beta chain is from a study of response to subunit inactivated influenza vaccine. Study-wide findings and caveats: Authors proposed each seasonal influenza vaccination draws in few new T cells.

A single record per CDR3 protein comes from TCRdb applying MiXCR to the RT-PCR reads. The top ten clones hold less than 4% of a sample with 450,000 to 600,000 distinct CDR3 sequences, more than 15% of them seen once. As regards this clonotype: The antigen is undetermined.

The CDR3 has 18 amino acids. V was clipped by 8 bases and J by 2 bases; unmatched bases: 17. The sample was CD4+ T cells sorted from PBMCs, taken around 25 months after vaccination. The TCR sequence derives from a man between 50 and 75 years old who received an inactivated influenza vaccine. The chain joins TRBV5-3 to TRBJ2-1, with 9 bases lining up with TRBD1. TRBV5-3 qualifies as an ORF whose function is uncertain. In DNA, the CDR3 is TGTGCCAGTCTCCGGCGGGGACAGGGCCACTTTACCTACAATGAGCAGTTCTTC. Translated, it gives CASLRRGQGHFTYNEQFF.